One sample yielded the 2 T cell receptor beta chains listed below, sequenced in a study of blood T cells in healthy people across ages. Then a second PCR, running roughly 7 to 11 cycles, was carried out with a sample-barcoded 5' primer and a J-beta primer mix. Using its own MiXCR run on the 5' RACE reads, TCRdb lists one record per CDR3 protein. Of around 820,000 distinct CDR3 sequences listed, more than 20% were seen once; the top ten hold 3% to 4.5%. These data also featured in a second study, about T cells of mothers and their children.

Sequenced sample: blood. The source of these receptors is a boy between 10 and 17 years old in good health.

This clonotype was observed a few times. The CDR3, as DNA: TGTGCCAGCGGAAGGGACCAGCCACCCTACGAGCAGTACTTC. The encoded protein is CASGRDQPPYEQYF. The chain couples TRBV6-1 to TRBJ2-5; D is possibly TRBD1 or TRBD2 (5 bases each). The J call could be wrong; TRBJ2-7 is a better fit for the DNA end. Germline V CDR1 and CDR2: MNHNS, SASEGT. This CDR3 contains 14 residues.

In its sample, this clonotype was seen a few times. V is TRBV7-2 and J is TRBJ2-3; 9 nucleotides agree with TRBD2. CDR3 length: 15 amino acids. The ends lost 3 bases at V and 4 bases at J; junction bases unmatched: 5. Germline CDR1 is SGHTA and CDR2 is FQGNSA. CDR3 sequence (DNA): TGTGCCAGCAGCTTTAGCGGGAGTAACGCAGATACGCAGTATTTT. Protein product: CASSFSGSNADTQYF.